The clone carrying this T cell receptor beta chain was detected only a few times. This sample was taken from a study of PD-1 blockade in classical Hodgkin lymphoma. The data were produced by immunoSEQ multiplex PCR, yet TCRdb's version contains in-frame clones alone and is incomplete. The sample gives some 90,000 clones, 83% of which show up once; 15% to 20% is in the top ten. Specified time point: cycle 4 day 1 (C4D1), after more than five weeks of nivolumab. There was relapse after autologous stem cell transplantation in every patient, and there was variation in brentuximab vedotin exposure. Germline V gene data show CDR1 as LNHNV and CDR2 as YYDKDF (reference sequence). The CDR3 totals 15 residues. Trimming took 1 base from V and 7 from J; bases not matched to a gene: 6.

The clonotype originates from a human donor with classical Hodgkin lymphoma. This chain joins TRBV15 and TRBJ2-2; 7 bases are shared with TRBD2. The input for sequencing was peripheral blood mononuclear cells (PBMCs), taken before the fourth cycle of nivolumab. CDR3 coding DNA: TGTGCCACCAGCAGAGGACTAGCCCTATTCGGGGAGCTGTTTTTT. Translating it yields CATSRGLALFGELFF.